This TCR beta chain came from a study of blood T cell repertoires in COVID-19. Germline CDR1 is MDHEN and CDR2 is SYDVKM. The CDR3 has 13 amino acids. V shed 2 bases and J shed 5 bases, with 9 bases lying between them. The repertoire was sequenced with immunoSEQ multiplex PCR; TCRdb's copy has only in-frame clones and lacks some. The table includes about 300,000 clones, just over 85% detected once. The rearrangement uses TRBV28 and TRBJ1-2; D unresolved. The sequencing input was PBMCs or T cells enriched from blood (not recorded which). The sequence was collected from a man in his thirties or forties who had recovered from COVID-19. The CDR3 nucleotides are TGTGCCAGCAGTTTAAGGAGGGCATATGGCTACACCTTC. Protein: CASSLRRAYGYTF.